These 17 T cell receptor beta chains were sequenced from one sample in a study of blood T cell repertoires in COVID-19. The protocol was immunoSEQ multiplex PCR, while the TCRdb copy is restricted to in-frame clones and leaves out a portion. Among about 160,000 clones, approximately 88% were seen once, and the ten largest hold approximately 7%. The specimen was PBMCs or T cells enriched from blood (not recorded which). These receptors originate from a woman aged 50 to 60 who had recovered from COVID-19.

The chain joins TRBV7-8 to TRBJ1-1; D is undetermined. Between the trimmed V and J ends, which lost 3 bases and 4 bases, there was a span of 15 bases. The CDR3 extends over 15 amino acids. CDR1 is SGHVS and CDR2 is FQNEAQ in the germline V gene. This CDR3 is CASSFSEIPGTEAFF. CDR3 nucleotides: TGTGCCAGCAGCTTTTCAGAGATTCCAGGCACTGAAGCTTTCTTT.

CDR3 sequence reads: CASSSRAGEGGGYTF. The DNA of the CDR3 is TGTGCCAGCAGCTCTCGGGCAGGGGAAGGAGGTGGCTACACCTTC. J is TRBJ1-2 and V is TRBV9; the D gene is possibly TRBD1 (6 bases). V lost 4 bases and J lost 7, with 20 bases in between. The CDR3 has 15 residues. CDR1 SGDLS and CDR2 YYNGEE come from the germline V gene.

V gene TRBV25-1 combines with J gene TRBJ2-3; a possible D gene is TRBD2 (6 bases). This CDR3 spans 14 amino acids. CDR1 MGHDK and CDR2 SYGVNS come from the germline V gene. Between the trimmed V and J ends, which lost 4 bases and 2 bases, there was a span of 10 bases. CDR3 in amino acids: CASSVGGYTDTQYF. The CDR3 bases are TGTGCCAGCAGTGTTGGAGGGTACACAGATACGCAGTATTTT.

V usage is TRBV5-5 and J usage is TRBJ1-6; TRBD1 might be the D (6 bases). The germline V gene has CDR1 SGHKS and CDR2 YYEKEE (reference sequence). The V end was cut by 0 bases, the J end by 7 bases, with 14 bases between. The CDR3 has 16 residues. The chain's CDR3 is CASSLGTGIRNSPLHF. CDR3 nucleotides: TGTGCCAGCAGCTTGGGTACAGGGATACGAAATTCACCCCTCCACTTT.

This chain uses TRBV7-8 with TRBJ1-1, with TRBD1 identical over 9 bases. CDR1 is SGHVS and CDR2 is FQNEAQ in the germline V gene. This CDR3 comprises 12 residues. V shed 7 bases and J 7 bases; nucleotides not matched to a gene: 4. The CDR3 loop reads CASMGQGGEAFF. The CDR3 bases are TGTGCCAGCATGGGACAGGGAGGTGAAGCTTTCTTT.

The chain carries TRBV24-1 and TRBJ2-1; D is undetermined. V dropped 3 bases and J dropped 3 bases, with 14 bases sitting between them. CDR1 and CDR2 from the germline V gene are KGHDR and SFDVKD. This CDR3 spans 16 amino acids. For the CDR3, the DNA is TGTGCCACCAGTGATCGCGCCCTGGAGAGCTACAATGAGCAGTTCTTC. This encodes CATSDRALESYNEQFF.

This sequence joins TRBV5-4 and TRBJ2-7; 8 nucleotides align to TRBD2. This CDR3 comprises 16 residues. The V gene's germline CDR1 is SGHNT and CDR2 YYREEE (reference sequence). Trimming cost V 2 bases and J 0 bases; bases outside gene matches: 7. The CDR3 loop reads CASSLPAGDFSYEQYF. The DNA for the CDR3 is TGTGCCAGCAGCTTACCAGCGGGGGATTTCTCCTACGAGCAGTACTTC.

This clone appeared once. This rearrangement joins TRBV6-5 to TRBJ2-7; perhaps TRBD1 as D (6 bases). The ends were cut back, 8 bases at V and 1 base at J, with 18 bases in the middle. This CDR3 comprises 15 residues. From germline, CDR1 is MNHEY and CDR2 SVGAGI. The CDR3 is CASESASTGSYEQYF. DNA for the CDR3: TGTGCCAGCGAGTCAGCGTCGACAGGATCCTACGAGCAGTACTTC.

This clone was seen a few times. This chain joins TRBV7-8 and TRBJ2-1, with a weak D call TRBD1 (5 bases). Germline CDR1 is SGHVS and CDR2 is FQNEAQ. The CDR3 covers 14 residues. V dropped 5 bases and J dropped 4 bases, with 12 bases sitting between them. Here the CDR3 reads CASSRSRVYNEQFF. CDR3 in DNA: TGTGCCAGCAGCAGGAGCAGGGTATACAATGAGCAGTTCTTC. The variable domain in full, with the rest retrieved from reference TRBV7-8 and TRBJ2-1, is GAGVSQSPRYKVAKRGQDVALRCDPISGHVSLFWYQQALGQGPEFLTYFQNEAQLDKSGLPSDRFFAERPEGSVSTLKIQRTQQEDSAVYLCASSRSRVYNEQFFGPGTRLTVL.

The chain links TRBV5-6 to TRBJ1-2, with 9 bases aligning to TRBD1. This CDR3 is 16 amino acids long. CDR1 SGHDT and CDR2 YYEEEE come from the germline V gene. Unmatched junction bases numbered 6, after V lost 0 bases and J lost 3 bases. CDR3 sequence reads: CASSLVGQGSHYGYTF. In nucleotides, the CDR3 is TGTGCCAGCAGCTTGGTGGGACAGGGATCCCACTATGGCTACACCTTC.

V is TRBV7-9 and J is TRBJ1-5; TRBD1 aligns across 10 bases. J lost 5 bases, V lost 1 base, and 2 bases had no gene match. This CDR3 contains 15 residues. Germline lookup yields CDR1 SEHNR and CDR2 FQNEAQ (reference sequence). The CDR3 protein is CASSLDGTGDQPQHF. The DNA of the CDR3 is TGTGCCAGCAGCTTAGATGGGACAGGGGATCAGCCCCAGCATTTT.

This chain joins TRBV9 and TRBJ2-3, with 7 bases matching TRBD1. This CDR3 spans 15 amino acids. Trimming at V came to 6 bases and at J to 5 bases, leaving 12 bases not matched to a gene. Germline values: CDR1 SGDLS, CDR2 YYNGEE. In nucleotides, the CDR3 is TGTGCCAGCACTATCGACAGGGTCAATGTAGATACGCAGTATTTT. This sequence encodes CASTIDRVNVDTQYF.

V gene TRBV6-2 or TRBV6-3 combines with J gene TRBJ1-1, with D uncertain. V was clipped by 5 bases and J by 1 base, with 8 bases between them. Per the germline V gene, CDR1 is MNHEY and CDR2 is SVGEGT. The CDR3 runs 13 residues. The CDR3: CASSSTENTEAFF. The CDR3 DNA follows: TGTGCCAGCAGTAGCACAGAGAACACTGAAGCTTTCTTT.

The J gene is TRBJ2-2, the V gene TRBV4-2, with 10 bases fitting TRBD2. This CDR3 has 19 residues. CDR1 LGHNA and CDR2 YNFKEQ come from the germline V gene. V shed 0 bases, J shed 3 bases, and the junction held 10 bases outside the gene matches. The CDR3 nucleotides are TGTGCCAGCAGCCAAGACGAGGCTAGCGGGGGACCCCACACCGGGGAGCTGTTTTTT. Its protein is CASSQDEASGGPHTGELFF.

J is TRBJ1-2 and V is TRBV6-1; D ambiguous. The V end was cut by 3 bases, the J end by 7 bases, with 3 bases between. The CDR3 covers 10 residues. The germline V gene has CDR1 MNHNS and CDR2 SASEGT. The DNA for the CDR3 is TGTGCCAGCAGTGATATTGGCTACACCTTC. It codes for CASSDIGYTF.

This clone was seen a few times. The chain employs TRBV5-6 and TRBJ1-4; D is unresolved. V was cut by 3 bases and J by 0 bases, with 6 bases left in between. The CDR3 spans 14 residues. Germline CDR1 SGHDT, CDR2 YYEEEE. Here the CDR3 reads CASSSVTTNEKLFF. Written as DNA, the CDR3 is TGTGCCAGCAGCTCGGTCACAACTAATGAAAAACTGTTTTTT.

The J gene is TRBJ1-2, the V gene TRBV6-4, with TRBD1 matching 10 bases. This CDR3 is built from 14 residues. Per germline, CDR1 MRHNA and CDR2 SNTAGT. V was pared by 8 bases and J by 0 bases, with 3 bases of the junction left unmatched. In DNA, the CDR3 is TGTGCCAGCGACAGGGGGCGGGCTAACTATGGCTACACCTTC. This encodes CASDRGRANYGYTF.